The next 15 T cell receptor beta chains were all read from a single sample in a study of T-cell memory formation after mild COVID-19. TCRdb itself ran the 5' RACE reads through MiXCR, one entry per CDR3 protein. The table records approximately 290,000 distinct CDR3 sequences, more than 15% of them present only once. The sequencing sample was made of PBMCs or a T cell subset sorted from them (not recorded which). Receptors originate from a man younger than 35 who had mild COVID-19 (a few samples of this study predate the infection). Cell type and time point are not known.

This clonotype was counted ten times or more. V gene TRBV7-2 combines with J gene TRBJ1-6; the D is unclear. The CDR3 runs to 13 residues. The ends were cut back, 3 bases at V and 8 bases at J, with 8 bases in the middle. Germline V gene sequence: CDR1 SGHTA, CDR2 FQGNSA. The CDR3 here is CASSLVGYSPLHF. CDR3 nucleotide sequence: TGTGCCAGCAGCTTGGTGGGCTATTCACCCCTCCACTTT.

This clonotype has more than one count but fewer than ten. The chain joins TRBV4-1 to TRBJ2-7, with 8 positions matching TRBD2. V was clipped by 3 bases and J by 2 bases; unmatched bases: 18. Germline V gives CDR1 MGHRA, CDR2 YSYEKL. This CDR3 region has 19 residues. The CDR3, as DNA: TGCGCCAGCAGCCAGTACCCGCCGGGACTAGGCCTGCGCGCCTACGAGCAGTACTTC. Translated: CASSQYPPGLGLRAYEQYF.

This clonotype was counted only a few times. The chain couples TRBV6-5 to TRBJ2-1, with 8 bases matching TRBD2. The CDR3 totals 19 residues. V lost 0 bases and J lost 8; bases outside the gene matches: 18. The germline gives CDR1 MNHEY, CDR2 SVGAGI. The CDR3: CASSYSGRGGPLKFHEQFF. The DNA for the CDR3 is TGTGCCAGCAGTTACTCGGGTCGGGGGGGCCCCCTTAAATTCCATGAGCAGTTCTTC.

This rearrangement joins TRBV29-1 to TRBJ1-3; no reliable D call. Trimming pared 6 bases from V and 0 bases from J, leaving 9 bases between. Germline CDR1 is SQVTM and CDR2 is ANQGSEA. CDR3 length: 13 amino acids. The CDR3 reads CSVRRDSGNTIYF. CDR3 DNA sequence: TGCAGCGTACGACGGGACTCTGGAAACACCATATATTTT.

This clonotype came up a few times. The chain recombines TRBV5-1 with TRBJ2-1; TRBD1 is a possible D gene (5 bases). The germline V and J ends were trimmed by 3 bases and 2 bases, with 9 bases remaining between them. The CDR3 sequence is 14 residues long. CDR1 is SGHRS, CDR2 YFSETQ, per germline. CDR3 residues: CASSSQGPYNEQFF. The CDR3 DNA is TGCGCCAGCAGCTCTCAGGGTCCCTACAATGAGCAGTTCTTC.

This clonotype was seen a few times. J is TRBJ1-2 and V is TRBV28; D is uncertain. Per germline, CDR1 MDHEN and CDR2 SYDVKM. V was pared by 3 bases and J by 8 bases, with 13 bases between. The CDR3 contains 13 residues. In DNA form, the CDR3 reads TGTGCCAGCAGTTTCAAAGGGTTTGGCGGCTACACCTTC. Translation gives CASSFKGFGGYTF.

There are a few counts of this clonotype. The J gene is TRBJ2-2, the V gene TRBV7-9; 7 nucleotides align to TRBD1. Per the germline V gene, CDR1 is SEHNR and CDR2 is FQNEAQ (reference sequence). The V gene end was trimmed by 5 bases and the J gene end by 1 base; junction bases not matched to a gene: 4. This CDR3 has 15 residues. The CDR3 sequence is CASSQTGRNTGELFF. The CDR3 DNA is TGTGCCAGCAGCCAGACAGGGAGGAACACCGGGGAGCTGTTTTTT.

The chain carries TRBV15 and TRBJ2-1; D remains unclear. Trimming took 1 base from V and 7 from J, leaving 11 bases between them. Per germline, CDR1 LNHNV and CDR2 YYDKDF (reference sequence). The CDR3 extends over 14 amino acids. The CDR3 region is CATSRVTSHNEQFF. The CDR3 DNA follows: TGTGCCACCAGCAGAGTAACCAGCCATAATGAGCAGTTCTTC.

This clonotype has a count of ten or more. The chain recombines TRBV12-3 or TRBV12-4 with TRBJ2-3; 9 bases are a match to TRBD2. The CDR3 contains 16 residues. With 1 base clipped from V and 6 bases from J, the junction kept 8 bases outside the gene matches. CDR3 sequence (DNA): TGTGCCAGCAGTTTAGATTCTAGCGGGGCAACGGATACGCAGTATTTT. This encodes CASSLDSSGATDTQYF.

This clonotype was detected ten times or more. The rearrangement links TRBV7-9 to TRBJ2-1; D call uncertain. CDR1 is SEHNR, CDR2 FQNEAQ, per germline (reference sequence). The V and J ends lost 3 bases and 5 bases respectively, with 11 bases between them. The CDR3 is made up of 14 amino acids. CDR3 coding DNA: TGTGCCAGCAGCTTTGGGCAGGCCGACAATGAGCAGTTCTTC. It encodes CASSFGQADNEQFF.

This clonotype was detected a few times. This chain connects TRBV15 to TRBJ2-2, with 8 bases that match TRBD1. The germline gives CDR1 LNHNV, CDR2 YYDKDF (reference sequence). The junction had 7 bases not matched to a gene; V was cut back by 5 bases and J by 5 bases. This CDR3 has 15 amino acids. The CDR3 is CATSELRGPTGELFF. The CDR3 DNA sequence: TGTGCCACCAGCGAACTCAGGGGGCCTACCGGGGAGCTGTTTTTT.

This clonotype was counted only a few times. J is TRBJ2-7 and V is TRBV10-3; the D gene is possibly TRBD1 (5 bases). Germline V gene data show CDR1 as ENHRY and CDR2 as SYGVKD. Deletions cut 3 bases from V and 5 bases from J, with 11 bases between. This CDR3 has 13 amino acids. CDR3 in amino acids: CAISDTRANEQYF. The DNA of the CDR3 is TGTGCCATCAGTGACACCAGGGCCAACGAGCAGTACTTC.

The V call is TRBV5-6, the J call TRBJ2-1; 9 positions agree with TRBD1. Germline V CDR1 and CDR2: SGHDT, YYEEEE. V trimming: 3 bases; J trimming: 4 bases; junction bases outside the gene matches: 8. CDR3 length: 16 amino acids. CDR3 region: CASSSPGTGFYNEQFF. The DNA of the CDR3 is TGTGCCAGCAGCTCTCCCGGGACAGGGTTTTACAATGAGCAGTTCTTC. Using reference TRBV5-6 and TRBJ2-1 for the parts outside the CDR3, the full variable domain is DAGVTQSPTHLIKTRGQQVTLRCSPKSGHDTVSWYQQALGQGPQFIFQYYEEEERQRGNFPDRFSGHQFPNYSSELNVNALLLGDSALYLCASSSPGTGFYNEQFFGPGTRLTVL.

This chain connects TRBV6-2 or TRBV6-3 to TRBJ2-5, with TRBD1 matching over 9 bases. Germline V gene lookup returns CDR1 MNHEY and CDR2 SVGEGT. J gave up 5 bases and V 2 bases, and 12 bases lay outside the gene matches. The CDR3 runs 17 residues. The CDR3 spells CASSYDSTQGAPETQYF. The CDR3 nucleotides are TGTGCCAGCAGTTACGACTCTACACAGGGGGCACCGGAGACCCAGTACTTC.

The rearrangement joins TRBV7-9 to TRBJ2-3; 8 nucleotides align to TRBD1. The CDR3 runs 15 residues. J was trimmed by 0 bases and V by 8 bases; bases with no gene match: 7. The germline V gene encodes CDR1 SEHNR and CDR2 FQNEAQ (reference sequence). The CDR3 reads CASGRRQGSTDTQYF. The CDR3 coding sequence is TGTGCCAGCGGCCGACGACAGGGGAGCACAGATACGCAGTATTTT.